This passage covers 28 T cell receptor beta chains from one sample sequenced in a study of T cells after posttransplantation cyclophosphamide. A marrow graft followed busulfan-fludarabine conditioning, with cyclophosphamide on days +3 and +4. Generated by immunoSEQ multiplex PCR, the TCRdb table keeps only in-frame clones and is missing some. This table holds about 40,000 clones, less than 95% found once. Source: PBMCs, taken about 60 days after allogeneic stem cell transplant with posttransplant cyclophosphamide. The receptors were gathered from a male patient over 55 who received an allogeneic stem cell transplant from a related donor and was CMV-positive. Some T cells may trace back to the graft donor.

This clone was observed a single time. Its ends do not fully match the called genes, so a read error is possible. The J gene is TRBJ2-7, the V gene TRBV27, with 8 bases fitting TRBD2. The CDR3 sequence is 16 residues long. Germline loops: CDR1 MNHEY, CDR2 SMNVEV (reference sequence). CDR3: CASSPHSGGGLYEQCF. As DNA, the CDR3 is TGTGCCAGCAGCCCCCATTCCGGGGGGGGCCTCTACGAGCAGTGCTTC.

This chain connects TRBV6-6 to TRBJ2-5; 12 bases are a match to TRBD2. This CDR3 has 16 amino acids. The V gene end was trimmed by 4 bases and the J gene end by 5 bases; junction bases not matched to a gene: 8. CDR1 and CDR2 (germline): MNHNY, SVGAGI (reference sequence). CDR3 sequence reads: CASSLGLAGFGETQYF. The CDR3 DNA reads as TGTGCCAGCAGTTTAGGACTAGCGGGGTTTGGGGAGACCCAGTACTTC.

CDR3 coding DNA: TGCGCCAGCAGCACCAACACAGGGGGCGGTGAGACCCAGTACTTC. Translated: CASSTNTGGGETQYF. The chain links TRBV5-1 to TRBJ2-5; 9 nucleotides line up with TRBD1. The V segment lost 4 bases and the J segment 5 bases; nucleotides outside the gene matches: 9. The germline gives CDR1 SGHRS, CDR2 YFSETQ. The CDR3 is made up of 15 amino acids.

The V and J genes are TRBV20-1 and TRBJ2-1; D is perhaps TRBD2 (5 bases). The germline CDR1 and CDR2 sequences are DFQATT and SNEGSKA (reference sequence). The CDR3 extends over 11 amino acids. V lost 2 bases and J 7 bases, leaving 6 bases between the germline ends. As DNA, the CDR3 is TGCAGTGCTAGAAGGACTAATGAGCAGTTCTTC. This sequence encodes CSARRTNEQFF.

Comment on this clone: A read error may account for a junction end that differs from germline. This CDR3 is CAWAGGTDTQYF. CDR3 sequence (DNA): TGTGCCTGGGCAGGGGGCACGGATACGCAGTATTTT. This chain connects TRBV30 to TRBJ2-3; 8 bases match TRBD1. The CDR3 extends over 12 amino acids. CDR1 and CDR2 (germline): GTSNPN, SVGIG (reference sequence).

This chain connects TRBV6-1 to TRBJ2-5; maybe TRBD1 (6 bases). This CDR3 contains 15 residues. The germline CDR1 and CDR2 sequences are MNHNS and SASEGT. V was trimmed by 4 bases and J by 7 bases, leaving 19 bases between them. The CDR3: CASSVGVGTKGTQYF. CDR3 sequence (DNA): TGTGCCAGCAGTGTAGGGGTGGGGACAAAAGGGACCCAGTACTTC.

This chain joins TRBV6-6 and TRBJ1-1, with 7 bases that match TRBD1. The ends lost 0 bases at V and 4 bases at J; junction bases unmatched: 8. The germline CDR1 and CDR2 sequences are MNHNY and SVGAGI (reference sequence). The CDR3 runs 16 residues. CDR3 DNA: TGTGCCAGCAGTTACTCCGCGACAGGGTTGCCCACTGAAGCTTTCTTT. Amino acid sequence: CASSYSATGLPTEAFF.

V and J are TRBV5-5 and TRBJ2-3; 10 nucleotides align to TRBD1. Per germline, CDR1 SGHKS and CDR2 YYEKEE (reference sequence). V shed 2 bases and J 4 bases; nucleotides not matched to a gene: 7. The CDR3 is 16 amino acids. The CDR3 bases are TGTGCCAGCAGCTTAACCGGGACAGGGGTTGCAGATACGCAGTATTTT. It yields the protein CASSLTGTGVADTQYF.

The V call is TRBV11-2, the J call TRBJ1-1; D possibly corresponds to TRBD1 (5 bases). Germline loops: CDR1 SGHAT, CDR2 FQNNGV. V dropped 4 bases and J dropped 0 bases, with 12 bases sitting between them. The CDR3 runs 15 residues. The CDR3 bases are TGTGCCAGCAGCTCGGCGGGGGTGATGAACACTGAAGCTTTCTTT. Amino acids: CASSSAGVMNTEAFF.

The V gene is TRBV30, the J gene TRBJ1-1; D gene ambiguous. V shed 7 bases and J shed 1 base, with 16 bases lying between them. The CDR3 totals 14 residues. CDR1 is GTSNPN and CDR2 is SVGIG in the germline V gene (reference sequence). In DNA form, the CDR3 reads TGTGCCTCAGACACTAGGACTACGAACACTGAAGCTTTCTTT. The encoded protein is CASDTRTTNTEAFF.

This chain uses TRBV10-3 with TRBJ1-3; D gene ambiguous. From germline, CDR1 is ENHRY and CDR2 SYGVKD. This CDR3 is 14 amino acids long. Between the trimmed V and J ends, which lost 11 bases and 0 bases, there was a span of 14 bases. Here the CDR3 DNA reads TGTGCCTCCCTCGAGGCATCCTCTGGAAACACCATATATTTT. As protein: CASLEASSGNTIYF.

This clone occurred once. The CDR3 is CASSPTRQGGTEAFF. CDR3 DNA: TGTGCCAGTAGTCCTACTCGACAGGGTGGGACTGAAGCTTTCTTT. This chain connects TRBV19 to TRBJ1-1, with 7 bases that match TRBD1. J lost 5 bases, V lost 5 bases, and 11 bases had no gene match. Germline lookup yields CDR1 LNHDA and CDR2 SQIVND (reference sequence). CDR3 length: 15 residues.

The V gene is TRBV5-1, the J gene TRBJ1-3, with D unclear. V was pared by 5 bases and J by 0 bases, with 15 bases between. The CDR3 consists of 16 residues. The V gene's germline CDR1 is SGHRS and CDR2 YFSETQ. Here the CDR3 DNA reads TGCGCCAGCAGTCCAGGAGGCCTTACCTCTGGAAACACCATATATTTT. Protein product: CASSPGGLTSGNTIYF.

This chain connects TRBV9 to TRBJ2-5; D is uncertain. V was shortened by 4 bases and J by 1 base, with 14 bases between the two germline ends. Germline CDR1 is SGDLS and CDR2 is YYNGEE. The CDR3 extends over 15 amino acids. CDR3 amino acids: CASSPGGHLQETQYF. Here the CDR3 DNA reads TGTGCCAGCAGCCCCGGTGGGCACCTCCAAGAGACCCAGTACTTC.

This clone occurred a few times. This chain links TRBV30 with TRBJ1-2; D is uncertain. Germline values: CDR1 GTSNPN, CDR2 SVGIG (reference sequence). V lost 3 bases, J lost 6 bases, and 11 bases lay in between. This CDR3 contains 12 residues. CDR3 loop: CAWRGGNNGYTF. DNA for the CDR3: TGTGCCTGGAGGGGAGGGAATAATGGCTACACCTTC.

This chain connects TRBV11-2 to TRBJ1-5; TRBD1 aligns across 8 bases. Losses at the gene ends were 5 bases for V and 5 bases for J; bases not matched to a gene: 8. CDR1 is SGHAT, CDR2 FQNNGV, per germline. This CDR3 has 15 amino acids. The CDR3 loop reads CASSRRQGSDQPQHF. For the CDR3, the DNA is TGTGCCAGCAGCCGCCGACAGGGGTCGGATCAGCCCCAGCATTTT.

The chain employs TRBV5-6 and TRBJ1-6; D might be TRBD1 (6 bases). The V gene's germline CDR1 is SGHDT and CDR2 YYEEEE. V shed 2 bases and J shed 9 bases, with 12 bases lying between them. CDR3 size: 14 residues. The CDR3 protein is CASSFRGGGSPLHF. The DNA of the CDR3 is TGTGCCAGCAGCTTTCGAGGGGGGGGTTCACCCCTCCACTTT.

A single count supports this clone. Distinct nucleotide sequences in the sample also encode this CDR3. The chain uses TRBV7-8 and TRBJ2-5, with D tentatively TRBD2 (5 bases). V lost 5 bases to trimming and J lost 3 bases, with 13 bases between them. The CDR3 totals 14 residues. The germline V gene has CDR1 SGHVS and CDR2 FQNEAQ. CDR3 coding DNA: TGTGCCAGCAGCCCCTCAGGAGGCAAAGAGACCCAGTACTTC. Protein sequence: CASSPSGGKETQYF.

By share, this clone counts as medium-sized. V gene TRBV2 combines with J gene TRBJ1-6; 7 positions agree with TRBD1. Germline V gene sequence: CDR1 SNHLY, CDR2 FYNNEI. V shed 3 bases and J 0 bases; nucleotides not matched to a gene: 8. The CDR3 loop spans 18 amino acids. In DNA, the CDR3 is TGTGCCAGCAGTGATGGGACAGTTTCTAGCTCCTATAATTCACCCCTCCACTTT. Protein sequence: CASSDGTVSSSYNSPLHF.

The V gene is TRBV7-9, the J gene TRBJ2-1; TRBD2 matches at 13 bases. The junction had 8 bases not matched to a gene; V was cut back by 5 bases and J by 4 bases. The CDR3 length is 17 residues. Germline V gene sequence: CDR1 SEHNR, CDR2 FQNEAQ (reference sequence). The CDR3 loop reads CASSGTSGVVLYNEQFF. In nucleotides, the CDR3 is TGTGCCAGCAGCGGGACTAGCGGGGTTGTCTTATACAATGAGCAGTTCTTC.

This clone was picked up one time. The chain recombines TRBV5-5 with TRBJ2-3; the match to TRBD1 covers 7 bases. In germline, CDR1 is SGHKS, CDR2 YYEKEE (reference sequence). V gave up 0 bases and J gave up 0 bases; unmatched junction bases: 4. This CDR3 has 16 amino acids. This CDR3 is CASSLGGGTSTDTQYF. The CDR3 DNA sequence: TGTGCCAGCAGCTTGGGAGGGGGCACTAGCACAGATACGCAGTATTTT.

The rearrangement uses TRBV5-6 and TRBJ1-1; TRBD1 is a possible D gene (5 bases). CDR3 length: 12 residues. CDR1 is SGHDT and CDR2 is YYEEEE in the germline V gene. V lost 0 bases to trimming and J lost 7 bases, with 7 bases between them. The CDR3 region is CASSLVRGEAFF. The CDR3 nucleotides read TGTGCCAGCAGCTTGGTAAGGGGTGAAGCTTTCTTT.

The chain carries TRBV5-1 and TRBJ2-2; D not certain. The germline V gene encodes CDR1 SGHRS and CDR2 YFSETQ. Trimming shortened V by 5 bases and J by 7 bases, and 9 bases separated the two germline ends. This CDR3 is 12 amino acids long. The CDR3: CASSQNYGELFF. CDR3 DNA sequence: TGCGCCAGCAGTCAGAACTACGGGGAGCTGTTTTTT.

This chain joins TRBV2 and TRBJ1-1; D is unclear. The CDR3 length is 13 residues. The germline V gene encodes CDR1 SNHLY and CDR2 FYNNEI. V gave up 2 bases and J gave up 0 bases, with 4 bases separating them. CDR3 protein: CASSEYVNTEAFF. CDR3 nucleotide sequence: TGTGCCAGCAGTGAATATGTGAACACTGAAGCTTTCTTT.

This clone was counted only a few times. The V and J genes are TRBV14 and TRBJ1-6; D is uncertain. The CDR3 runs to 14 residues. Deletions cut 5 bases from V and 10 bases from J, with 15 bases between. Germline loops: CDR1 SGHDN, CDR2 FVKESK. The CDR3 reads CASSAQRLNSPLHF. In DNA, the CDR3 is TGTGCCAGCAGCGCTCAGCGGTTGAACTCACCCCTCCACTTT.

The J gene is TRBJ2-7, the V gene TRBV4-2; 7 nucleotides align to TRBD1. Germline CDR1 is LGHNA and CDR2 is YNFKEQ. The CDR3 is 15 residues long. V shed 4 bases, J shed 4 bases, and the junction held 10 bases outside the gene matches. The CDR3 DNA is TGTGCCAGCAGCCTAGACCTTAGACAGGGATACGAGCAGTACTTC. Translated: CASSLDLRQGYEQYF.

This clone was found once. The rearrangement links TRBV7-6 to TRBJ1-6, with 7 bases lining up with TRBD1. Trimming at V came to 5 bases and at J to 8 bases, leaving 3 bases not matched to a gene. CDR1 and CDR2 from the germline V gene are SGHVS and FNYEAQ. The CDR3 runs to 13 residues. The CDR3 is CASSDRVDSPLHF. The CDR3 nucleotides are TGTGCCAGCAGCGACAGGGTTGATTCACCCCTCCACTTT.

The J gene is TRBJ2-6, the V gene TRBV19; no firm D call. The CDR3 loop spans 15 amino acids. Trimming took off 6 bases at V and 1 base at J, with 10 bases between the two ends. In germline, CDR1 is LNHDA, CDR2 SQIVND (reference sequence). The DNA for the CDR3 is TGTGCCAGTAGACCCCGAGAATCTGGGGCCAACGTCCTGACTTTC. Translating gives CASRPRESGANVLTF.